This T cell receptor (beta chain) was profiled in a study of blood T cell repertoires in COVID-19. Background on the study: Some COVID-19 samples were acute and others convalescent; all came from the United States, Italy and Spain.

This table comes from immunoSEQ multiplex PCR, and its TCRdb copy is limited to in-frame clones, with some not included. This table has under 150,000 clones, around 85% appearing once. Germline V gives CDR1 LGHNT, CDR2 FRNRAP. V was pared by 7 bases and J by 0 bases, with 15 bases between. The CDR3 runs to 15 residues. The sample taken for sequencing was peripheral blood. The chain combines TRBV12-5 with TRBJ2-5, with D possibly matching TRBD1 (6 bases). The sequence derives from a human donor in a cohort sampled during active COVID-19. CDR3 DNA sequence: TGTGCTAGTGACCAGGGGATTGGGGACCAAGAGACCCAGTACTTC. Translation: CASDQGIGDQETQYF.